This TCR beta chain stems from a study of T-cell reconstitution after alpha-beta-depleted transplantation in children. Preparing the TCRbeta library involved the use of unique molecular identifiers. A single record per CDR3 protein comes from TCRdb applying MiXCR to the PCR reads. The table has approximately 270,000 distinct CDR3 sequences, around 9.6% seen once; the top ten hold about 9.5%. The CDR3 extends over 15 amino acids. Trimming stripped 1 base from V and 2 bases from J, with 8 bases between. Germline V gene sequence: CDR1 MGHRA, CDR2 YSYEKL. This TCR was recovered from a human donor who donated a stem cell graft to a child with SCID. The source material was PBMCs from the stem cell graft donor, sampled from the stem cell graft. V and J are TRBV4-1 and TRBJ1-4; maybe TRBD1 (5 bases). This chain's CDR3 is CASSQGWGTNEKLFF. The CDR3 DNA follows: TGCGCCAGCAGCCAAGGATGGGGCACTAATGAAAAACTGTTTTTT.